This T cell receptor beta chain was found in a study of cytomegalovirus exposure and HLA in healthy donors. This clone was detected once. The PCR had 60 Vbeta and 13 Jbeta primers. The assay was immunoSEQ multiplex PCR, and TCRdb's table has in-frame clones only and misses some. The sample lists about 160,000 clones; 70% to 80% were seen once. V was shortened by 5 bases and J by 5 bases, with 12 bases between the two germline ends. This CDR3 has 13 amino acids. Germline CDR1 is SGHTA and CDR2 is FQGNSA. Sequencing input: PBMCs. The chain recombines TRBV7-2 with TRBJ1-2; D perhaps matches TRBD1 (6 bases). The origin of this receptor is a man aged 40-49 years in good health and CMV-seronegative. This CDR3 is CASSPDSGYGYTF. CDR3 DNA: TGTGCCAGCAGCCCGGACAGTGGATATGGCTACACCTTC.